This T cell receptor (beta chain) was documented in a study of cytomegalovirus exposure and HLA in healthy donors. Worth noting for this clone: Its target is not known.

Researchers ran the PCR with 60 Vbeta and 13 Jbeta primers. Only in-frame clones appear in the TCRdb table, and some are missing; sequencing was by immunoSEQ multiplex PCR. The sample records about 280,000 clones, around 90% being singletons. Study results and limitations: Associated with cytomegalovirus, according to the listing, were around 160 TCR beta chains.

Per the germline V gene, CDR1 is SEHNR and CDR2 is FQNEAQ (reference sequence). V lost 0 bases to trimming and J lost 7 bases; unmatched junction nucleotides: 10. The CDR3 has 18 amino acids. The clonotype was recovered from a young woman in good health and CMV-seronegative. Sequencing was performed on PBMCs. The chain combines TRBV7-9 with TRBJ2-1, with 12 bases matching TRBD2. The CDR3 loop is CASSLALTSGGRSNEQFF. The CDR3 nucleotides are TGTGCCAGCAGCTTAGCGTTGACTAGCGGGGGTAGGTCGAATGAGCAGTTCTTC.